This TCR beta chain was identified in a study of blood T cell repertoires in COVID-19 (dated by TCRdb to between 2020 and 2021). Study-wide context: The collaborator samples originated in the United States, Italy and Spain and spanned the acute and convalescent phases of COVID-19. The material from the prospective study consisted of cDNA or gDNA derived from T cells, B-cell-depleted T cells, or PBMCs. The dataset comprised deeply sampled blood TCRbeta repertoires from subjects exposed to, actively infected with, or recovered from COVID-19. The repertoires were made available in a free public database intended to serve as a resource for research on the immune response to SARS-CoV-2. The samples were drawn from two sources: the first 160 participants of the ongoing ImmuneRACE study, and 1,000 to 1,500 subjects contributed by 6 global collaborators. Nearly every sample came with metadata listing a de-identified subject ID, COVID-19 status, age in years and sex. Where available, HLA class I and class II types were taken from metadata supplied by the sample provider and were not determined by assay-based typing. Results the study describes overall, beyond this receptor: The amount of clinical and demographic metadata varied by source and participant and was provided uncurated.

The immunoSEQ Assay, a bias-controlled multiplex PCR, was used to amplify TCRbeta CDR3 regions from genomic DNA. From the authors' description of their analysis: The number of nucleated cells in each sample was estimated by amplification of reference gene primers within the assay. Sequence reads were collapsed and filtered to measure the absolute abundance of every unique TCRbeta CDR3 rearrangement. For each sample, productive Simpson clonality was calculated as the square root of Simpson's diversity index over productive rearrangements. Drawn from immuneACCESS, this table holds only the in-frame rearrangements with V and J called that TCRdb kept. Clones are partly lost; checked studies trace under half to an unresolved V gene and leave the rest unexplained. The V and J calls and clone size are taken from that table; D and trimming were inferred from the DNA. The table for this sample lists a few hundred thousand clones; roughly 86% of them were counted only once. Of the sample, 7.8% is held by the ten largest clones.

A second Seattle source provided samples from volunteer blood donors who had recovered from COVID-19. Whole blood was collected in K2EDTA tubes by collaborating institutions according to the institutions' own protocols. For TCRbeta analysis, collaborator samples were shipped as frozen whole blood, as isolated PBMCs, or as DNA extracted from either sample type. As regards this clone: Its antigen is currently not known. Per-nucleotide qualities are absent, and no much larger clonotype sits a single base away.

CDR1 and CDR2, per the germline V gene, are MGHDK and SYGVNS. V lost 2 bases and J lost 1 base; the stretch between them is 5 bases long. The CDR3 runs 14 residues from the cysteine to the phenylalanine. The DNA shown is the 42-base CDR3, in frame from base 1. In this chain, TRBV25-1 is recombined with TRBJ2-2, with the D gene call left open. The clonotype was recovered from a woman in her 50s who had recovered from COVID-19. Sequenced sample: peripheral blood. The nucleotides read TGTGCCAGCAGTGAAGAGAAGAACACCGGGGAGCTGTTTTTT. It encodes CASSEEKNTGELFF. Here the CDR3 is joined to the reference TRBV25-1 and TRBJ2-2 genes, and the full variable domain is: EADIYQTPRYLVIGTGKKITLECSQTMGHDKMYWYQQDPGMELHLIHYSYGVNSTEKGDLSSESTVSRIRTEHFPLTLESARPSHTSQYLCASSEEKNTGELFFGEGSRLTVL.